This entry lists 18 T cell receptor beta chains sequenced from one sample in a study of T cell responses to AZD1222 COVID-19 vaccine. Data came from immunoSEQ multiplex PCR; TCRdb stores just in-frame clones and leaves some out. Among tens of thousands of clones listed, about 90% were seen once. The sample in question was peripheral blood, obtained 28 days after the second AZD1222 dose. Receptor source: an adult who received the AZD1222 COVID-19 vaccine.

For the CDR3, the DNA is TGTGCCAGCAGCGAGAGCGGGAGAGGGTACGAGCAGTACTTC. Translation: CASSESGRGYEQYF. The chain uses TRBV9 and TRBJ2-7; 8 nucleotides match TRBD2. The CDR3 consists of 14 residues. Germline trimming cut 3 bases from V and 4 bases from J; bases unmatched to any gene: 6. Germline V lookup: CDR1 SGDLS, CDR2 YYNGEE.

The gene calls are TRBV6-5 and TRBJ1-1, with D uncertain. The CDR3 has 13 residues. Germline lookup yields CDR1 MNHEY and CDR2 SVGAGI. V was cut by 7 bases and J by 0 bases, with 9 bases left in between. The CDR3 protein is CASTLQVNTEAFF. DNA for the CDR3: TGTGCCAGCACCCTACAAGTGAACACTGAAGCTTTCTTT.

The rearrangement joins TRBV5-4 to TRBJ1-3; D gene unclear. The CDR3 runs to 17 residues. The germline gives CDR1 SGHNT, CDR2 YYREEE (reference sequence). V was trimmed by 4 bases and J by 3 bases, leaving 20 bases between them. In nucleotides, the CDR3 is TGTGCCAGCAGCCGGTATGCGGCAGTCGGGGTTGGAAACACCATATATTTT. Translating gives CASSRYAAVGVGNTIYF.

The CDR3 here is CASSQEGVGEQYF. The CDR3 nucleotides are TGTGCCAGCAGCCAAGAGGGGGTGGGCGAGCAGTACTTC. The V and J genes are TRBV3-1 (or the pseudogene TRBV3-2) and TRBJ2-7, with D perhaps assigned TRBD1 or TRBD2 (5 bases each). This CDR3 comprises 13 residues. Trimming left V 0 bases short and J 6 bases short, with 9 bases between. In germline, CDR1 is LGHDT, CDR2 YNNKEL (reference sequence).

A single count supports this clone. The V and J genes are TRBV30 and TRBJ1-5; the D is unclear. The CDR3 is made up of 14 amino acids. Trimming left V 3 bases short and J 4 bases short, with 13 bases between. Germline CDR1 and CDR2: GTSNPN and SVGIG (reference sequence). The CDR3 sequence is CAWSDGQVNQPQHF. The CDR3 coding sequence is TGTGCCTGGAGCGACGGGCAGGTTAATCAGCCCCAGCATTTT.

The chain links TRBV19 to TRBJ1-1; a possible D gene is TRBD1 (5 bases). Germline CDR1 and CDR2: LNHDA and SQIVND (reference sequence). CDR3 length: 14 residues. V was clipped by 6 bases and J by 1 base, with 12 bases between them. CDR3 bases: TGTGCCAGTAGACTCCTCGACAGGAACACTGAAGCTTTCTTT. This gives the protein CASRLLDRNTEAFF.

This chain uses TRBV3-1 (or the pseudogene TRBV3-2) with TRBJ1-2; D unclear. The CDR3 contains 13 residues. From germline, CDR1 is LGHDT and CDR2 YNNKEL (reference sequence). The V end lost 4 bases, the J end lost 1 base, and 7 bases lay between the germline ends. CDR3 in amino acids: CASSRTRNYGYTF. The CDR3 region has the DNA TGTGCCAGCAGCCGAACCCGTAACTATGGCTACACCTTC.

The CDR3 DNA follows: TGTGCCAGCAGCCCAACAACCGCTAGCGGGATGTGGGAGACCCAGTACTTC. Protein product: CASSPTTASGMWETQYF. The chain joins TRBV3-1 (or the pseudogene TRBV3-2) to TRBJ2-5, with 9 bases matching TRBD2. The germline CDR1 and CDR2 sequences are LGHDT and YNNKEL (reference sequence). Trimming took 4 bases from V and 5 from J; bases not matched to a gene: 14. The CDR3 loop spans 17 amino acids.

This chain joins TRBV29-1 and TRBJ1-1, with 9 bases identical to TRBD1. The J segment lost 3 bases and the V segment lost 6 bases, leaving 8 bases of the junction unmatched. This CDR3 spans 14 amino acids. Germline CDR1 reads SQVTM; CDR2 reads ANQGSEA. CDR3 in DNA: TGCAGCGTCGTTACAGGGGGCAGGGACACTGAAGCTTTCTTT. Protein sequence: CSVVTGGRDTEAFF.

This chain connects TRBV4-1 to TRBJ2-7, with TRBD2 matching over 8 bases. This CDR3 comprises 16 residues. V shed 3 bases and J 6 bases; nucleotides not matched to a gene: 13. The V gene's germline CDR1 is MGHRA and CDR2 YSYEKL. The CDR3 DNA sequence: TGCGCCAGCAGCCAGGACTACGTTGGGACTAGTGCCGAGCAGTACTTC. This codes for CASSQDYVGTSAEQYF.

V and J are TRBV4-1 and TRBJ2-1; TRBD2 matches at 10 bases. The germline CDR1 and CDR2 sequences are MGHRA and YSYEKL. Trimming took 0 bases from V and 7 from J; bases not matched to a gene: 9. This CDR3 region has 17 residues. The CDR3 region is CASSQDPASGSKNEQFF. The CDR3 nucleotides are TGCGCCAGCAGCCAAGATCCGGCTAGCGGGAGTAAGAATGAGCAGTTCTTC.

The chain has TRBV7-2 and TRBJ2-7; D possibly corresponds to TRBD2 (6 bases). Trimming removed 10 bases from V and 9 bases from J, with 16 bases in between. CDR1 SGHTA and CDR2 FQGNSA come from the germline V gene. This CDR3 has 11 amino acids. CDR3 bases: TGTGCCATCCGGGACTCTCAGGGGCAGTACTTC. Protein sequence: CAIRDSQGQYF. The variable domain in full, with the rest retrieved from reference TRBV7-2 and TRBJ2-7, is GAGVSQSPSNKVTEKGKDVELRCDPISGHTALYWYRQSLGQGLEFLIYFQGNSAPDKSGLPSDRFSAERTGGSVSTLTIQRTQQEDSAVYLCAIRDSQGQYFGPGTRLTVT.

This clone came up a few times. CDR3 protein: CASSVTGGDSPLHF. Here the CDR3 DNA reads TGTGCCAGCAGCGTTACAGGGGGGGATTCACCCCTCCACTTT. The chain carries TRBV9 and TRBJ1-6, with TRBD1 identical over 8 bases. Germline CDR1 reads SGDLS; CDR2 reads YYNGEE. V trimming: 2 bases; J trimming: 8 bases; junction bases outside the gene matches: 3. The CDR3 length is 14 residues.

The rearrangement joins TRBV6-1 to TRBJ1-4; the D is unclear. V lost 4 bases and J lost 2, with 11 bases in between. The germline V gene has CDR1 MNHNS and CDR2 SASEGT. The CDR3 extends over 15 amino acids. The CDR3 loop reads CASSVRQPTNEKLFF. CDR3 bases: TGTGCCAGCAGTGTTCGGCAGCCCACTAATGAAAAACTGTTTTTT.

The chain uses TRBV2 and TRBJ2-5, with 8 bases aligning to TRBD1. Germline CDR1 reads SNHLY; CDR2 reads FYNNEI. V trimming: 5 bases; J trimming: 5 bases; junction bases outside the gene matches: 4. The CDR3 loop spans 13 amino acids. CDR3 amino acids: CASSRNRGETQYF. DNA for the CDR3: TGTGCCAGCAGTCGTAACAGGGGGGAGACCCAGTACTTC.

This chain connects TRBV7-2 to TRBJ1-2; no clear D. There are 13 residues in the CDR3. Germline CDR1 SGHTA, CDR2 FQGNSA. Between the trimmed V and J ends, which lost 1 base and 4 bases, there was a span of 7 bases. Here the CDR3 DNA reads TGTGCCAGCAGCTTAGGGCAGAGCTATGGCTACACCTTC. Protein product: CASSLGQSYGYTF.

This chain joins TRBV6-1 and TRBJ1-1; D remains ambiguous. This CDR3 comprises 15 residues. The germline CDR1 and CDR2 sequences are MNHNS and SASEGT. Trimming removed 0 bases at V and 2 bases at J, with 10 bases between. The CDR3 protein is CASSEASTTNTEAFF. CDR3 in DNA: TGTGCCAGCAGTGAAGCGTCCACCACCAACACTGAAGCTTTCTTT.

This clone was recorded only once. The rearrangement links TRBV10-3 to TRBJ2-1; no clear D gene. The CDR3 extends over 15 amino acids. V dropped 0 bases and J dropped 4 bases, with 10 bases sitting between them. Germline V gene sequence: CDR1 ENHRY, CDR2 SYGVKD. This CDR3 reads CAISESLRNYNEQFF. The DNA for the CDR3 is TGTGCCATCAGTGAGTCCCTTAGGAATTACAATGAGCAGTTCTTC.